This T cell receptor beta chain is drawn from a study of T cell responses to AZD1222 COVID-19 vaccine. Whole-study findings and limits: As reported, nearly half of all spike-specific TCRs target variant regions that are unmutated. Just five to seven people given AZD1222 tested seropositive at baseline. Compared with day 0, the breadth and depth of the Spike-specific TCR repertoire rose significantly after two doses of AZD1222. It should be noted that donors were predominantly white British and more often female, and clonal diversity was possibly underestimated.

Remarks on this clone: Its matching antigen is unknown.

CDR3 size: 14 residues. Germline assignment: CDR1 LNHDA and CDR2 SQIVND (reference sequence). The ends were cut back, 7 bases at V and 8 bases at J, with 18 bases in the middle. The repertoire was sequenced with immunoSEQ multiplex PCR; TCRdb's copy has only in-frame clones and lacks some. This repertoire shows about 180,000 clones, around 89% found once; its top ten account for about 4.1%. The specimen was peripheral blood, collected 28 days after the second dose of the MenACWY control vaccine. This clonotype originated in an adult who received the MenACWY meningococcal vaccine as a control. V and J are TRBV19 and TRBJ2-1, with D maybe TRBD1 (5 bases). CDR3: CASTPQGVGDEQFF. The CDR3, as DNA: TGTGCCAGTACCCCCCAGGGCGTCGGCGATGAGCAGTTCTTC.